The 25 T cell receptor beta chains reported below all come from one sample, sequenced in a study of beta chain features in type 1 diabetes. cDNA synthesis used the whole RNA isolate, giving expressed TCRB sequences. Using immunoSEQ multiplex PCR, the repertoire was profiled, and TCRdb retains in-frame clones only, with some absent. Of tens of thousands of clones listed, roughly 31% were seen once; the top ten hold approximately 0.45%. Sequencing input: stem cell memory CD4+ T cells from blood. These receptors were taken from a woman younger than 30 in good health.

J is TRBJ2-3 and V is TRBV9, with TRBD2 as a possible D gene (5 bases). The CDR3 consists of 13 residues. Germline CDR1 is SGDLS and CDR2 is YYNGEE. Between the trimmed V and J ends, which lost 4 bases and 7 bases, there was a span of 13 bases. CDR3 in DNA: TGTGCCAGCAGCCCAAGCTCTAGCTATACGCAGTATTTT. It specifies CASSPSSSYTQYF.

The V call is TRBV6-5, the J call TRBJ1-5, with unresolved D. CDR1 is MNHEY and CDR2 is SVGAGI in the germline V gene. The ends were cut back, 4 bases at V and 6 bases at J, with 7 bases in the middle. The CDR3 extends over 12 amino acids. The CDR3 bases are TGTGCCAGCAGTTTGCGGGGTCAGCCCCAGCATTTT. It yields the protein CASSLRGQPQHF.

The rearrangement links TRBV28 to TRBJ1-1; a possible D gene is TRBD1 (6 bases). With 5 bases removed from V and 1 base from J, the gap between germline ends came to 17 bases. CDR1 and CDR2 (germline): MDHEN, SYDVKM. This CDR3 is built from 16 residues. CDR3 sequence (DNA): TGTGCCAGCAGTCTATTGTCAGGGGCGGGGAACACTGAAGCTTTCTTT. Translation gives CASSLLSGAGNTEAFF.

J is TRBJ2-2 and V is TRBV29-1; TRBD2 matches at 14 bases. The CDR3 loop spans 16 amino acids. Germline lookup yields CDR1 SQVTM and CDR2 ANQGSEA. After removal of 5 bases from V and 4 bases from J, the junction contained 6 bases not matched to a gene. In DNA form, the CDR3 reads TGCAGCGTTTCCGGGACTAGCGGGAGCCTCACCGGGGAGCTGTTTTTT. Encoded protein: CSVSGTSGSLTGELFF.

This rearrangement joins TRBV7-9 to TRBJ1-3, with D unresolved. This CDR3 has 14 amino acids. Per germline, CDR1 SEHNR and CDR2 FQNEAQ (reference sequence). V was shortened by 5 bases and J by 4 bases, with 12 bases between the two germline ends. DNA of the CDR3: TGTGCCAGCAGCCCCGGGTCGATGGGAAACACCATATATTTT. Residues: CASSPGSMGNTIYF. The full variable domain, its missing parts supplied by reference TRBV7-9 and TRBJ1-3, is DTGVSQNPRHKITKRGQNVTFRCDPISEHNRLYWYRQTLGQGPEFLTYFQNEAQLEKSRLLSDRFSAERPKGSFSTLEIQRTEQGDSAMYLCASSPGSMGNTIYFGEGSWLTVV.

This clone was seen only a few times. DNA of the CDR3: TGTGCCAGCAGCCTAGGGGGACAGCGATCAGATACGCAGTATTTT. Its translation is CASSLGGQRSDTQYF. The chain links TRBV7-2 to TRBJ2-3; 7 positions agree with TRBD1. After removal of 5 bases from V and 4 bases from J, the junction contained 9 bases not matched to a gene. The CDR3 is 15 amino acids. From germline, CDR1 is SGHTA and CDR2 FQGNSA.

The V call is TRBV5-1, the J call TRBJ2-3; D remains unclear. Per the germline V gene, CDR1 is SGHRS and CDR2 is YFSETQ. This CDR3 has 14 residues. Trimming took off 7 bases at V and 0 bases at J, with 12 bases between the two ends. For the CDR3, the DNA is TGCGCCAGCTCTAGTTCAGCTAGCACAGATACGCAGTATTTT. Translating gives CASSSSASTDTQYF.

A few counts support this clone. V usage is TRBV30 and J usage is TRBJ2-3; 8 bases agree with TRBD1. CDR3 length: 16 residues. The J segment lost 5 bases and the V segment lost 4 bases, leaving 14 bases of the junction unmatched. Germline-derived CDR1 and CDR2 are GTSNPN and SVGIG (reference sequence). The CDR3 DNA reads as TGTGCCTGGACGAGTGTGGACAGGGACGGCCGAGATACGCAGTATTTT. This codes for CAWTSVDRDGRDTQYF. Drawing the rest from reference TRBV30 and TRBJ2-3, the complete variable domain is SQTIHQWPATLVQPVGSPLSLECTVEGTSNPNLYWYRQAAGRGLQLLFYSVGIGQISSEVPQNLSASRPQDRQFILSSKKLLLSDSGFYLCAWTSVDRDGRDTQYFGPGTRLTVL.

In its sample, this clone was seen a few times. The rearrangement uses TRBV9 and TRBJ2-2, with 7 bases that match TRBD2. Germline V lookup: CDR1 SGDLS, CDR2 YYNGEE. V shed 6 bases and J 2 bases; nucleotides not matched to a gene: 7. This CDR3 comprises 15 residues. CDR3 in DNA: TGTGCCAGCACGCCCCGGGACTACAACACCGGGGAGCTGTTTTTT. Encoded protein: CASTPRDYNTGELFF.

This clone was counted a few times. The chain has TRBV9 and TRBJ2-1; 7 positions agree with TRBD1. With V trimmed by 4 bases and J by 8 bases, 6 bases remained unmatched. The CDR3 is 13 residues long. In germline, CDR1 is SGDLS, CDR2 YYNGEE. CDR3 sequence (DNA): TGTGCCAGCAGCAGACAAGGGGGCGATGAGCAGTTCTTC. Its translation: CASSRQGGDEQFF.

The J gene is TRBJ2-3, the V gene TRBV7-2; D perhaps matches TRBD2 (5 bases). The germline V and J ends were trimmed by 6 bases and 4 bases, with 17 bases remaining between them. CDR1 and CDR2 from the germline V gene are SGHTA and FQGNSA. This CDR3 is built from 15 residues. The DNA of the CDR3 is TGTGCCAGCAGTCCCGGGGTAACTAGGCCAGATACGCAGTATTTT. Translating gives CASSPGVTRPDTQYF.

The chain carries TRBV5-1 and TRBJ1-2, with 7 bases fitting TRBD1. The trim removed 4 bases at V and 0 bases at J, leaving 6 bases unmatched. Germline CDR1 SGHRS, CDR2 YFSETQ. The CDR3 totals 15 residues. CDR3 in amino acids: CASSGGQSTNYGYTF. DNA of the CDR3: TGCGCCAGCAGCGGGGGACAGTCGACTAACTATGGCTACACCTTC.

V is TRBV5-1 and J is TRBJ2-3; no clear D. Germline V gene data show CDR1 as SGHRS and CDR2 as YFSETQ. This CDR3 region has 15 residues. With 5 bases removed from V and 2 bases from J, the gap between germline ends came to 15 bases. CDR3 loop: CASRPNTEYTDTQYF. The CDR3 region has the DNA TGCGCCAGCAGGCCGAATACAGAGTACACAGATACGCAGTATTTT. The complete variable domain, with remaining parts taken from reference TRBV5-1 and TRBJ2-3, reads KAGVTQTPRYLIKTRGQQVTLSCSPISGHRSVSWYQQTPGQGLQFLFEYFSETQRNKGNFPGRFSGRQFSNSRSEMNVSTLELGDSALYLCASRPNTEYTDTQYFGPGTRLTVL.

The chain is built from TRBV7-2 and TRBJ2-3, with TRBD1 matching over 8 bases. Per the germline V gene, CDR1 is SGHTA and CDR2 is FQGNSA. J gave up 14 bases and V 5 bases, and 9 bases lay outside the gene matches. This CDR3 spans 12 amino acids. The CDR3 bases are TGTGCCAGCAGCCGCGCCGGACAGGGCCTGTATTTT. It codes for CASSRAGQGLYF. Full variable domain (remainder filled in from reference TRBV7-2 and TRBJ2-3): GAGVSQSPSNKVTEKGKDVELRCDPISGHTALYWYRQSLGQGLEFLIYFQGNSAPDKSGLPSDRFSAERTGGSVSTLTIQRTQQEDSAVYLCASSRAGQGLYFGPGTRLTVL.

The rearrangement uses TRBV2 and TRBJ2-2; D gene uncertain. V lost 8 bases, J lost 9 bases, and 7 bases lay in between. The CDR3 is 10 residues long. The germline CDR1 and CDR2 sequences are SNHLY and FYNNEI. CDR3 nucleotides: TGTGCCAGCGGTGGGCGGGAGCTGTTTTTT. Amino acids: CASGGRELFF. Full variable domain (missing parts from reference TRBV2 and TRBJ2-2): EPEVTQTPSHQVTQMGQEVILRCVPISNHLYFYWYRQILGQKVEFLVSFYNNEISEKSEIFDDQFSVERPDGSNFTLKIRSTKLEDSAMYFCASGGRELFFGEGSRLTVL.

This clone showed up just a few times. The rearrangement links TRBV6-6 to TRBJ1-5, with 7 bases identical to TRBD1. CDR1 is MNHNY and CDR2 is SVGAGI in the germline V gene (reference sequence). The V gene end was trimmed by 8 bases and the J gene end by 2 bases; junction bases not matched to a gene: 9. CDR3 length: 15 residues. CDR3 sequence: CASVHRGEGNQPQHF. CDR3 bases: TGTGCCAGCGTTCACAGGGGTGAAGGCAATCAGCCCCAGCATTTT.

The J gene is TRBJ2-1, the V gene TRBV5-8; TRBD2 agrees at 10 bases. The CDR3 has 15 amino acids. CDR1 and CDR2 from the germline V gene are SGHTS and YDEGEE. V shed 4 bases, J shed 7 bases, and the junction held 8 bases outside the gene matches. The CDR3 is CASSLAGVSRNEQFF. In nucleotides, the CDR3 is TGTGCCAGCAGCCTAGCGGGGGTCTCCAGGAATGAGCAGTTCTTC. The whole variable domain, filled in from reference TRBV5-8 and TRBJ2-1, reads EAGVTQSPTHLIKTRGQQATLRCSPISGHTSVYWYQQALGLGLQFLLWYDEGEERNRGNFPPRFSGRQFPNYSSELNVNALELEDSALYLCASSLAGVSRNEQFFGPGTRLTVL.

This chain links TRBV11-2 with TRBJ2-1; D possibly corresponds to TRBD1 (5 bases). The CDR3 contains 15 residues. Germline V CDR1 and CDR2: SGHAT, FQNNGV. The V and J ends lost 2 bases and 2 bases respectively, with 10 bases between them. In DNA form, the CDR3 reads TGTGCCAGCAGCTTAATCCAGGGCGCCTACAATGAGCAGTTCTTC. Residues: CASSLIQGAYNEQFF.

This clone was counted only a few times. The chain couples TRBV10-3 to TRBJ1-5; 7 bases are shared with TRBD1. This CDR3 is built from 14 residues. Germline trimming cut 6 bases from V and 6 bases from J; bases unmatched to any gene: 8. CDR1 and CDR2 (germline): ENHRY, SYGVKD. The chain's CDR3 is CAIRADRVGQPQHF. For the CDR3, the DNA is TGTGCCATCAGGGCAGACAGGGTTGGTCAGCCCCAGCATTTT.

The V gene is TRBV30, the J gene TRBJ2-2, with D uncertain. The CDR3 length is 11 residues. Germline CDR1 and CDR2: GTSNPN and SVGIG (reference sequence). V was cut by 5 bases and J by 5 bases, with 6 bases left in between. CDR3 in DNA: TGTGCCTGGGATCGGACCGGGGAGCTGTTTTTT. Its protein product is CAWDRTGELFF. Supplemented by reference TRBV30 and TRBJ2-2, the full variable domain reads SQTIHQWPATLVQPVGSPLSLECTVEGTSNPNLYWYRQAAGRGLQLLFYSVGIGQISSEVPQNLSASRPQDRQFILSSKKLLLSDSGFYLCAWDRTGELFFGEGSRLTVL.

This clone was observed a few times. The chain couples TRBV19 to TRBJ1-5; 7 bases map to TRBD1. Germline V gene data show CDR1 as LNHDA and CDR2 as SQIVND (reference sequence). The ends lost 8 bases at V and 3 bases at J; junction bases unmatched: 1. The length of the CDR3 is 12 residues. CDR3 residues: CASGTANQPQHF. The CDR3 nucleotides are TGTGCCAGTGGGACAGCCAATCAGCCCCAGCATTTT.

This clone was observed a single time. The rearrangement links TRBV6-5 to TRBJ1-5; weak D call: TRBD1 (5 bases). V was trimmed by 2 bases and J by 7 bases, leaving 15 bases between them. Germline CDR1 MNHEY, CDR2 SVGAGI. CDR3 length: 15 residues. In nucleotides, the CDR3 is TGTGCCAGCAGTTACAACGGGGGAAGGGACCAGCCCCAGCATTTT. Translating it yields CASSYNGGRDQPQHF.

The chain recombines TRBV12-5 with TRBJ2-3; 7 positions match TRBD2. Germline loops: CDR1 LGHNT, CDR2 FRNRAP. Trimming removed 5 bases from V and 2 bases from J; junction bases left unmatched: 10. The CDR3 consists of 16 residues. CDR3: CASGTPGAGVTDTQYF. CDR3 DNA sequence: TGTGCTAGTGGTACTCCTGGGGCGGGAGTCACAGATACGCAGTATTTT.

This clone was seen a few times. The gene calls are TRBV2 and TRBJ1-1; TRBD1 matches 9 bases. Germline CDR1 is SNHLY and CDR2 is FYNNEI. After removal of 2 bases from V and 5 bases from J, the junction contained 3 bases not matched to a gene. The CDR3 runs to 14 residues. The CDR3 nucleotides are TGTGCCAGCAGTGAAAGACAGGGGGGGACTGAAGCTTTCTTT. The encoded protein is CASSERQGGTEAFF.

This rearrangement joins TRBV6-5 to TRBJ1-6; 7 positions agree with TRBD1. Trimming took 0 bases from V and 10 from J; bases not matched to a gene: 9. CDR3 size: 16 residues. The germline CDR1 and CDR2 sequences are MNHEY and SVGAGI. The CDR3 here is CASSYSPTGSGSPLHF. Here the CDR3 DNA reads TGTGCCAGCAGTTACTCTCCGACAGGGTCGGGATCACCCCTCCACTTT.